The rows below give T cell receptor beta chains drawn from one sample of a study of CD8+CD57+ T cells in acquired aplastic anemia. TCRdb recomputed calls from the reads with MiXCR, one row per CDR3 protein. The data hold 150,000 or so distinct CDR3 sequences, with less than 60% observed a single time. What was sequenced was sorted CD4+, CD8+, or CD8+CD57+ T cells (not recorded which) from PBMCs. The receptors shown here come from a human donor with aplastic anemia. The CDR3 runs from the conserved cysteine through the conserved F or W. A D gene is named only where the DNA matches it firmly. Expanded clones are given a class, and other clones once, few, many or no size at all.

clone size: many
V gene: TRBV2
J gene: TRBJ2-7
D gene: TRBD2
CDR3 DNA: TGTGCCAGCAGTGGGGGACTAGCGGGCGAGCAGTACTTC
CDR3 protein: CASSGGLAGEQYF

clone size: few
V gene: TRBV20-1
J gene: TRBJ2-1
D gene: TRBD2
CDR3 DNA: TGCAGTGCTAGTGGCGGGAGATTCAATGAGCAGTTCTTC
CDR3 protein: CSASGGRFNEQFF

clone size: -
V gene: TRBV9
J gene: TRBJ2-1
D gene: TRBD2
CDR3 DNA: TGTGCTAGAGAAGGCCTGGGGGGGAGCTCCTACAATGAGCAGTTCTTC
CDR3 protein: CAREGLGGSSYNEQFF

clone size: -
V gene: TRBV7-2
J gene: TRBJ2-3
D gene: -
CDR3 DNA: TGTGCCAGCAGCTGGGTTGGGGACACAGATACGCAGTATTTT
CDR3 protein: CASSWVGDTDTQYF

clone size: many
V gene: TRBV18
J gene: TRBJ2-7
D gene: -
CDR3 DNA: TGTGCCAGCTCACCAGAACAACGAGCCAGGGCGACTCAGCAGTACTTC
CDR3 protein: CASSPEQRARATQQYF

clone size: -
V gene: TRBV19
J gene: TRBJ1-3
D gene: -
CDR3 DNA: TGTGCCAGTAGTATGGACGGATCCTCTGGAAACACCATATATTTT
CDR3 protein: CASSMDGSSGNTIYF

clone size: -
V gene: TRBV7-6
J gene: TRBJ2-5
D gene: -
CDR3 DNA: TGTGCCAGCAGCTACAGGACGGATAAAGAGACCCAGTACTTC
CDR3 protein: CASSYRTDKETQYF

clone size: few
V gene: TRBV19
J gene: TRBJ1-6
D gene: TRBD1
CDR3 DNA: TGTGCCAGTAGTACCGGGACAGGGATTAGATCACCCCTCCACTTT
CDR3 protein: CASSTGTGIRSPLHF

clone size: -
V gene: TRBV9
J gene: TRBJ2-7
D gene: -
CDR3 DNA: TGTGCCAGCAGCGCCGGGCAGGAGGGGACAATGGGGCAGTACTTC
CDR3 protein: CASSAGQEGTMGQYF

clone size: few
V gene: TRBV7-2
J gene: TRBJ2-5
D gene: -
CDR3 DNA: TGTGCCAGCAGCCTGCCCGGGGAAGAGACCCAGTACTTC
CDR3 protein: CASSLPGEETQYF

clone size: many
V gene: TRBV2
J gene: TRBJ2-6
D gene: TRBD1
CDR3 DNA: TGTGCCAGCAGTGTAGGGGACCGACAGGGTGGTCGTGTCCTGACTTTC
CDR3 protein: CASSVGDRQGGRVLTF

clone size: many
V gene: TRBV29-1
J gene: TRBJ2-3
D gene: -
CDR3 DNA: TGCAGCGTTGATGGGGCGGGGTCGGGCCCGATCGACTTAGGAGATACGCAGTATTTT
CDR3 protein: CSVDGAGSGPIDLGDTQYF

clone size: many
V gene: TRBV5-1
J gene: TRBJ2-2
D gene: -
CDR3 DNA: TGCGCCAGCAGCTTGCAAAGGGGCGGGGAGCTGTTTTTT
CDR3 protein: CASSLQRGGELFF

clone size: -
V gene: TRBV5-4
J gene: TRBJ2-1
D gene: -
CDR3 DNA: TGTGCCAGCAGCTTCGGAGAGAGAAACAATGAGCAGTTCTTC
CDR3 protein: CASSFGERNNEQFF

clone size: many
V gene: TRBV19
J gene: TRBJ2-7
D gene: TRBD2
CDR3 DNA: TGTGCCAGACCAACGCGGGAGGGCCTTCCCTACGAGCAGTACTTC
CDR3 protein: CARPTREGLPYEQYF

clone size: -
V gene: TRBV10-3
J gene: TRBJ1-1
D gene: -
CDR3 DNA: TGTGCCATCAGCTCAACTGGGAACACTGAAGCTTTCTTT
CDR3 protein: CAISSTGNTEAFF

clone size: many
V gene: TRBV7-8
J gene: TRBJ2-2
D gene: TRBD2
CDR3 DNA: TGTGCCAGCAGCTTACGAGGGAGGGTCACCGGGGAGCTGTTTTTT
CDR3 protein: CASSLRGRVTGELFF

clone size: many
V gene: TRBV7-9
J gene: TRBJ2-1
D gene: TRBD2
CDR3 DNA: TGTGCCAGCAGCGAACCTAGCGGTGAGCAGTTCTTC
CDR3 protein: CASSEPSGEQFF

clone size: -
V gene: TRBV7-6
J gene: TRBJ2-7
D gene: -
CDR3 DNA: TGTGCCAGCAGCTTAGCTCGGGGGAGCGAGCAGTACTTC
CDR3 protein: CASSLARGSEQYF

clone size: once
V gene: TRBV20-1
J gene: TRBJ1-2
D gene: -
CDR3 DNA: TGCAGTGGGGCAGGGACTAACTATGGCTACACCTTC
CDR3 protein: CSGAGTNYGYTF